This TCR beta chain emerged from a study of OX40 agonist ivuxolimab in advanced cancers. Study observations and caveats: Partial responders at 0.1-3.0 mg/kg had among the lowest clonal expansion. CD8+ T cells showed, on average, more clonal expansion than CD4+ cells.

Generated by immunoSEQ multiplex PCR, the TCRdb table keeps only in-frame clones and is missing some. The sample holds 83,000 or so clones; roughly nine tenths are singletons and the top ten take 0.55% to 0.8%. Points on this clone: The antigen remains undetermined.

In germline, CDR1 is SQVTM, CDR2 ANQGSEA. The CDR3 extends over 14 amino acids. The germline V and J ends were trimmed by 1 base and 1 base, with 10 bases remaining between them. The receptor comes from an adult with an advanced solid tumor such as melanoma, head and neck, liver or kidney cancer. V and J are TRBV29-1 and TRBJ1-2, with D perhaps TRBD1 (5 bases). The starting material was CD4+ or CD8+ T cells sorted from blood, obtained in a trial of the OX40 agonist ivuxolimab. The CDR3: CSVEVLTVNYGYTF. The CDR3 DNA reads as TGCAGCGTTGAAGTACTGACAGTTAACTATGGCTACACCTTC.